The 24 T cell receptor beta chains reported below all come from one sample, sequenced in a study of T cells expressing NK-cell markers. TCRdb re-called the 5' RACE reads and catalogs CDR3 proteins one per entry, DNA excluded. The table counts roughly 450,000 distinct CDR3 sequences; approximately 1.5% lies in the top ten. Sequencing input: blood T cells: a sorted CD56 or NKG2C T cell subset, CD4+ or CD8+ T cells, or bulk PBMC T cells (not recorded which). The receptor source for this set is a woman aged 50 to 60 in good health.

The V and J genes are TRBV6-1 and TRBJ2-2. This CDR3 has 13 residues. Per the germline V gene, CDR1 is MNHNS and CDR2 is SASEGT. The CDR3 sequence: CASSEARPGELFF.

This chain joins TRBV7-2 and TRBJ1-5; TCRdb gives TRBD1 as the D gene, but with no DNA this cannot be confirmed. The CDR3 runs to 17 residues. Per the germline V gene, CDR1 is SGHTA and CDR2 is FQGNSA. The CDR3 spells CASSLGTGENSNQPQHF. The full variable domain, in which reference TRBV7-2 and TRBJ1-5 provide the parts outside the CDR3, is GAGVSQSPSNKVTEKGKDVELRCDPISGHTALYWYRQSLGQGLEFLIYFQGNSAPDKSGLPSDRFSAERTGGSVSTLTIQRTQQEDSAVYLCASSLGTGENSNQPQHFGDGTRLSIL.

The chain recombines TRBV5-1 with TRBJ2-7; TCRdb's assignment of TRBD1 cannot be checked, as there is no DNA. Germline V gene data show CDR1 as SGHRS and CDR2 as YFSETQ. This CDR3 region has 13 residues. CDR3: CASSGQGHSEQYF.

The CDR3 spells CASSPETGGGREKLFF. The V call is TRBV5-1, the J call TRBJ1-4; the D gene TCRdb calls, TRBD1, cannot be checked with no DNA. In germline, CDR1 is SGHRS, CDR2 YFSETQ. The CDR3 contains 16 residues.

The chain has TRBV7-2 and TRBJ2-3. CDR1 SGHTA and CDR2 FQGNSA come from the germline V gene. CDR3 size: 16 residues. The CDR3 spells CASSLAFAGGTDTQYF.

The chain uses TRBV12-3 or TRBV12-4 and TRBJ1-5. This CDR3 contains 14 residues. The CDR3: CASSFSGQDQPQHF.

V is TRBV5-1 and J is TRBJ2-7; TCRdb returns TRBD1, unconfirmable since there is no DNA. The CDR3 loop spans 14 amino acids. Germline V gene lookup returns CDR1 SGHRS and CDR2 YFSETQ. The CDR3 here is CASSLVRGVREQYF.

The chain joins TRBV7-6 to TRBJ2-1; TCRdb's D gene call, TRBD2, goes unchecked for lack of DNA. Per germline, CDR1 SGHVS and CDR2 FNYEAQ. This CDR3 is built from 14 residues. CDR3 sequence: CASSGSSGVNEQFF. Combining the CDR3 with reference TRBV7-6 and TRBJ2-1 gives the whole variable domain GAGVSQSPRYKVTKRGQDVALRCDPISGHVSLYWYRQALGQGPEFLTYFNYEAQQDKSGLPNDRFSAERPEGSISTLTIQRTEQRDSAMYRCASSGSSGVNEQFFGPGTRLTVL.

The chain recombines TRBV27 with TRBJ2-1; without DNA, the TCRdb call of TRBD2 cannot be checked. CDR1 and CDR2 (germline): MNHEY, SMNVEV (reference sequence). This CDR3 spans 16 amino acids. CDR3 region: CASGPAAGGYYNEQFF.

The chain uses TRBV4-1 and TRBJ2-2; no DNA is available, so the TRBD2 call from TCRdb remains unchecked. Germline V gene data show CDR1 as MGHRA and CDR2 as YSYEKL. The CDR3 spans 17 residues. CDR3 loop: CASSQRLAGVRIGELFF.

This rearrangement joins TRBV18 to TRBJ2-4; without DNA, the TCRdb call of TRBD1 cannot be checked. The CDR3 has 15 amino acids. Germline CDR1 reads KGHSH; CDR2 reads LQKENI. CDR3 loop: CASSPQRDRISIQYF.

V gene TRBV29-1 combines with J gene TRBJ1-2; no DNA is available, so the TRBD1 call from TCRdb remains unchecked. CDR3 length: 13 amino acids. The germline V gene encodes CDR1 SQVTM and CDR2 ANQGSEA. The CDR3 sequence is CSVEGRGVHGYTF.

The chain carries TRBV12-3 or TRBV12-4 and TRBJ1-1; TCRdb names TRBD1, which stays unverified in the absence of DNA. There are 14 residues in the CDR3. The CDR3: CASSLGTLLFEAFF.

This sequence joins TRBV29-1 and TRBJ1-2; TCRdb designates TRBD1, a call that cannot be tested without DNA. Germline CDR1 is SQVTM and CDR2 is ANQGSEA. This CDR3 has 11 amino acids. This CDR3 reads CSVETGYGYTF.

V and J are TRBV3-1 and TRBJ2-1; TCRdb lists TRBD1, though no DNA is available to test this call. The CDR3 consists of 14 residues. The germline V gene encodes CDR1 LGHDT and CDR2 YNNKEL (reference sequence). The CDR3 is CASSQDPTGPGRIF.

The chain combines TRBV5-1 with TRBJ2-1; the TCRdb call, TRBD2, lacks DNA for checking. The germline CDR1 and CDR2 sequences are SGHRS and YFSETQ. The length of the CDR3 is 15 residues. CDR3 protein: CASSLVGTSVYEQFF.

V and J are TRBV3-1 and TRBJ1-2; TCRdb's D call, TRBD1, is unchecked because there is no DNA. The V gene's germline CDR1 is LGHDT and CDR2 YNNKEL (reference sequence). The CDR3 is 14 amino acids. The CDR3 loop is CASSRNRENYGYTF.

This chain's CDR3 is CATLDGQYQETQYF. V usage is TRBV7-9 and J usage is TRBJ2-5. The CDR3 has 14 amino acids. Germline V lookup: CDR1 SEHNR, CDR2 FQNEAQ (reference sequence).

This rearrangement joins TRBV5-1 to TRBJ2-2; TCRdb returns TRBD1, unconfirmable since there is no DNA. CDR3 length: 16 residues. Germline V gives CDR1 SGHRS, CDR2 YFSETQ. The CDR3: CASSPGQSRLTGELFF.

The genes are TRBV11-2 and TRBJ1-2. Per the germline V gene, CDR1 is SGHAT and CDR2 is FQNNGV. CDR3 size: 15 residues. CDR3 sequence: CASSLAIQATYGYTF. The full variable domain, rest sourced from reference TRBV11-2 and TRBJ1-2, is EAGVAQSPRYKIIEKRQSVAFWCNPISGHATLYWYQQILGQGPKLLIQFQNNGVVDDSQLPKDRFSAERLKGVDSTLKIQPAKLEDSAVYLCASSLAIQATYGYTFGSGTRLTVV.

CDR3 loop: CASSVGNLADNEQFF. V is TRBV9 and J is TRBJ2-1; TCRdb picks TRBD2, but there is no DNA to check that call. The CDR3 is 15 residues long. CDR1 is SGDLS and CDR2 is YYNGEE in the germline V gene.

The chain carries TRBV28 and TRBJ2-3. The CDR3 is 11 amino acids. CDR1 is MDHEN and CDR2 is SYDVKM in the germline V gene. The chain's CDR3 is CASTMSGTQYF.

The chain employs TRBV7-2 and TRBJ2-5; TCRdb reports TRBD1, a call that lacks DNA to check it against. Germline-derived CDR1 and CDR2 are SGHTA and FQGNSA. CDR3 size: 13 residues. CDR3: CASAQDRKETQYF.

The chain has TRBV7-9 and TRBJ2-3. Germline V gene data show CDR1 as SEHNR and CDR2 as FQNEAQ (reference sequence). CDR3 length equals 13 residues. This CDR3 reads CASSFYRTDTQYF.